Shown below are 23 T cell receptor beta chains from a single sample sequenced in a study of Ad26.COV2.S vaccination and SARS-CoV-2 variants. Using immunoSEQ multiplex PCR, the repertoire was profiled, and TCRdb retains in-frame clones only, with some absent. In the table there are 150,000 to 200,000 clones, roughly 89% of which are singletons. This material consisted of peripheral blood, taken after recovery from COVID-19. Source of these receptors: a human donor who had recovered from COVID-19.

This clone occurred once. CDR3 sequence: CASSPRPGLAQFF. The CDR3 region has the DNA TGTGCCAGCAGCCCCCGCCCGGGACTAGCTCAGTTCTTC. The V gene is TRBV7-2, the J gene TRBJ2-1, with TRBD2 identical over 9 bases. Germline CDR1 SGHTA, CDR2 FQGNSA. The CDR3 totals 13 residues. The V gene end was trimmed by 5 bases and the J gene end by 13 bases; junction bases not matched to a gene: 9.

The V and J genes are TRBV7-2 and TRBJ1-2; no clear D gene. Germline values: CDR1 SGHTA, CDR2 FQGNSA. V was shortened by 5 bases and J by 8 bases, with 18 bases between the two germline ends. This CDR3 has 14 residues. The CDR3 loop is CASSQSRASRGYTF. As DNA, the CDR3 is TGTGCCAGCAGCCAGAGTAGGGCGTCAAGGGGCTACACCTTC.

The chain links TRBV4-1 to TRBJ2-2; no definite D call. This CDR3 is 14 amino acids long. V lost 3 bases and J 1 base, leaving 6 bases between the germline ends. Germline V gives CDR1 MGHRA, CDR2 YSYEKL. Here the CDR3 reads CASSQGRNTGELFF. CDR3 in DNA: TGCGCCAGCAGCCAGGGAAGGAACACCGGGGAGCTGTTTTTT.

The CDR3 loop is CASSQRWRGAYEQYF. The CDR3 coding sequence is TGTGCCAGCAGCCAAAGGTGGCGGGGGGCCTACGAGCAGTACTTC. This rearrangement joins TRBV3-1 (or the pseudogene TRBV3-2) to TRBJ2-7, with 8 bases that match TRBD2. V lost 2 bases to trimming and J lost 2 bases; unmatched junction nucleotides: 5. The CDR3 has 15 residues. Germline V gene sequence: CDR1 LGHDT, CDR2 YNNKEL (reference sequence).

This chain uses TRBV19 with TRBJ1-2; a weak D match, TRBD1 (5 bases). V gave up 2 bases and J gave up 6 bases, with 13 bases separating them. The CDR3 has 14 residues. The V gene's germline CDR1 is LNHDA and CDR2 SQIVND (reference sequence). The DNA of the CDR3 is TGTGCCAGTAGTATAAGATCAGGGTACCATGGCTACACCTTC. Its protein product is CASSIRSGYHGYTF.

Comments on this clone: The junction departs from the called germline gene at one end, perhaps through a read error. CDR3 DNA sequence: TGTGCCAGCTCTCCACTTGACCGGGGGGGCCGGGATACGCAGTATTTT. This encodes CASSPLDRGGRDTQYF. The chain employs TRBV18 and TRBJ2-3; TRBD2 agrees at 8 bases. Germline V gene sequence: CDR1 KGHSH, CDR2 LQKENI. CDR3 size: 16 residues.

CDR3 nucleotide sequence: TGTGCCAGCAGCTTGGCCGGGCACTCTGGAAACACCATATATTTT. Its protein is CASSLAGHSGNTIYF. The rearrangement links TRBV5-4 to TRBJ1-3; D unclear. Germline values: CDR1 SGHNT, CDR2 YYREEE (reference sequence). This CDR3 spans 15 amino acids. Trimming took 0 bases from V and 0 from J, leaving 7 bases between them.

The V gene is TRBV18, the J gene TRBJ2-7; unclear D gene. V lost 4 bases, J lost 2 bases, and 12 bases lay in between. Germline values: CDR1 KGHSH, CDR2 LQKENI. CDR3 size: 14 residues. CDR3 in DNA: TGTGCCAGCTCACAGCAGGCAGGCACCTACGAGCAGTACTTC. This sequence encodes CASSQQAGTYEQYF.

The chain employs TRBV7-2 and TRBJ1-1; TRBD1 is a possible D gene (5 bases). The CDR3 consists of 14 residues. The V gene lost 3 bases and the J gene lost 5 bases, with 13 bases spanning the gap. Germline V gene sequence: CDR1 SGHTA, CDR2 FQGNSA. The CDR3: CASSLPGGGTEAFF. The CDR3 DNA reads as TGTGCCAGCAGCTTGCCGGGGGGAGGGACTGAAGCTTTCTTT.

Here the CDR3 DNA reads TGTGCCAGCAGCCACCAAGGGGGAGGCCCCCCCTACGAGCAGTACTTC. The encoded protein is CASSHQGGGPPYEQYF. This chain connects TRBV4-2 to TRBJ2-7; D might be TRBD1 or TRBD2, each matching 6 bases. Germline V gene sequence: CDR1 LGHNA, CDR2 YNFKEQ. Trimming took 3 bases from V and 2 from J, leaving 17 bases between them. The CDR3 consists of 16 residues.

This chain joins TRBV5-6 and TRBJ1-1; D remains unclear. The V end was cut by 5 bases, the J end by 1 base, with 3 bases between. Germline V CDR1 and CDR2: SGHDT, YYEEEE. CDR3 length: 11 residues. The chain's CDR3 is CASSSNTEAFF. The CDR3, as DNA: TGTGCCAGCAGTTCGAACACTGAAGCTTTCTTT.

The V gene is TRBV30, the J gene TRBJ2-5; a weak D match, TRBD2 (5 bases). The CDR3 length is 12 residues. Germline V gene lookup returns CDR1 GTSNPN and CDR2 SVGIG (reference sequence). V was clipped by 3 bases and J by 6 bases, with 11 bases between them. CDR3 sequence: CAWSGVGKTQYF. CDR3 coding DNA: TGTGCCTGGAGCGGGGTCGGGAAGACCCAGTACTTC.

The genes are TRBV11-2 and TRBJ2-2, with TRBD2 matching over 15 bases. This CDR3 comprises 18 residues. The germline V gene encodes CDR1 SGHAT and CDR2 FQNNGV. J lost 0 bases, V lost 3 bases, and 2 bases had no gene match. The CDR3 spells CASSLGLAGGSNTGELFF. CDR3 coding DNA: TGTGCCAGCAGCTTGGGACTAGCGGGGGGTTCGAACACCGGGGAGCTGTTTTTT.

The chain recombines TRBV19 with TRBJ1-1; D is uncertain. V lost 3 bases and J 1 base, leaving 9 bases between the germline ends. Germline V gene sequence: CDR1 LNHDA, CDR2 SQIVND (reference sequence). The CDR3 totals 14 residues. CDR3 sequence: CASSIRGGNTEAFF. The DNA of the CDR3 is TGTGCCAGTAGTATTCGGGGAGGGAACACTGAAGCTTTCTTT.

V is TRBV6-5 and J is TRBJ1-2; TRBD1 matches 8 bases. Per the germline V gene, CDR1 is MNHEY and CDR2 is SVGAGI. V trimming: 6 bases; J trimming: 3 bases; junction bases outside the gene matches: 9. CDR3 size: 15 residues. The chain's CDR3 is CASRKRQGRDYGYTF. CDR3 DNA: TGTGCCAGCAGAAAGCGACAGGGGCGGGACTATGGCTACACCTTC.

This CDR3 reads CASSFGPQPQHF. The CDR3 nucleotides are TGTGCCAGCAGCTTTGGCCCGCAGCCCCAGCATTTT. The rearrangement uses TRBV5-6 and TRBJ1-5; D uncertain. This CDR3 is 12 amino acids long. Trimming removed 2 bases from V and 7 bases from J, with 7 bases in between. Looked up from germline, CDR1 is SGHDT and CDR2 is YYEEEE.

J is TRBJ1-2 and V is TRBV21-1; TRBD1 is taken as the D call from the table, unchecked against the DNA. TRBV21-1 is deemed a pseudogene. CDR3 length: 17 residues. The CDR3 region is CASSRERLGTDLYGYTF. The CDR3, as DNA: TGTGCCAGCAGCAGAGAAAGATTGGGGACAGACCTTTATGGCTACACCTTC.

This clone was recorded once. J is TRBJ2-7 and V is TRBV21-1; the DNA was not compared with TRBD2, the D call given in the table. TRBV21-1 is marked as a pseudogene. This CDR3 has 15 amino acids. In DNA form, the CDR3 reads TGTGCCAGCATTCTCGCCGGGACTGCTTACTACGAGCAGTACTTC. This encodes CASILAGTAYYEQYF.

This clone was seen once. This chain links TRBV10-3 with TRBJ1-2, with a possible D match to TRBD1 (5 bases). CDR3 size: 14 residues. The germline V gene encodes CDR1 ENHRY and CDR2 SYGVKD. Trimming removed 7 bases from V and 4 bases from J, with 16 bases in between. For the CDR3, the DNA is TGTGCCATCAAAGGGGACCACCCTAGCTATGGCTACACCTTC. Protein product: CAIKGDHPSYGYTF.

The chain is built from TRBV7-2 and TRBJ1-1; no reliable D call. The CDR3 is 14 residues long. V was cut by 1 base and J by 3 bases, with 9 bases left in between. Germline V gives CDR1 SGHTA, CDR2 FQGNSA. The CDR3 nucleotides are TGTGCCAGCAGCTTAGGGGCGGCGGACACTGAAGCTTTCTTT. This sequence encodes CASSLGAADTEAFF.

The chain carries TRBV11-2 and TRBJ1-2; tentative D call: TRBD1 (5 bases). Deletions cut 2 bases from V and 8 bases from J, with 9 bases between. This CDR3 region has 12 residues. The germline V gene has CDR1 SGHAT and CDR2 FQNNGV. CDR3 amino acids: CASSLTRGGYTF. Here the CDR3 DNA reads TGTGCCAGCAGCTTAACTAGGGGAGGCTACACCTTC.

V is TRBV5-4 and J is TRBJ2-2; the D call may be TRBD1 or TRBD2 (6 bases each). The ends were cut back, 3 bases at V and 4 bases at J, with 19 bases in the middle. Germline CDR1 reads SGHNT; CDR2 reads YYREEE (reference sequence). There are 17 residues in the CDR3. The CDR3 sequence: CASSSGTGGGFTGELFF. As DNA, the CDR3 is TGTGCCAGCAGCTCGGGTACAGGAGGGGGGTTCACCGGGGAGCTGTTTTTT.

The V gene is TRBV10-3, the J gene TRBJ2-7, with D perhaps matching TRBD2 (6 bases). Trimming stripped 10 bases from V and 2 bases from J, with 18 bases between. The CDR3 totals 14 residues. Germline V CDR1 and CDR2: ENHRY, SYGVKD. CDR3 sequence (DNA): TGTGCCACCAGGTCCGGGACTGGCGCCTACGAGCAGTACTTC. This translates into CATRSGTGAYEQYF.